Described below is a single T cell receptor (beta chain) sequence and its context. V lost 7 bases and J lost 5, with 14 bases in between. The CDR3 has 13 amino acids. The data were obtained in a study of blood T cell repertoires in COVID-19. Per the original methods: Estimation of nucleated cell counts relied on the amplification of reference gene primers. Assay: immunoSEQ multiplex PCR; the TCRdb copy retains only in-frame clones and omits some. V and J calls and clone size are those listed in that table; D and trimming were worked out from the DNA. The sample includes 200,000 to 250,000 clones, roughly 80% seen only once; the top ten take about 7.4%.

Sequencing was done on a sample of peripheral blood. The TCR comes from a woman aged 50 to 60 with acute or convalescent COVID-19. The rearrangement joins TRBV12-3 or TRBV12-4 to TRBJ2-5; tentatively, D is TRBD2 (5 bases). The CDR3 reads CASIKTGSETQYF. In DNA, the CDR3 is TGTGCCAGCATCAAAACGGGGTCGGAGACCCAGTACTTC.